The 5 T cell receptor beta chains in this list originate from one sample, sequenced in a study of T cell responses to AZD1222 COVID-19 vaccine. Data came from immunoSEQ multiplex PCR; TCRdb stores just in-frame clones and leaves some out. The sample holds about 76,000 clones; around nine tenths are singletons and the top ten take 4.2%. The sample consisted of peripheral blood, taken on day 0 of AZD1222 vaccination. Receptor source: an adult in good health.

The chain carries TRBV7-3 and TRBJ1-1; D remains ambiguous. Trimming stripped 2 bases from V and 5 bases from J, with 12 bases between. There are 14 residues in the CDR3. Germline assignment: CDR1 SGHTA and CDR2 FQGTGA. CDR3 DNA: TGTGCCAGCAGCTTAGTCAGGAGTGGGACTGAAGCTTTCTTT. This codes for CASSLVRSGTEAFF.

The chain combines TRBV19 with TRBJ1-2, with TRBD1 matching 9 bases. The CDR3 has 14 amino acids. The V segment lost 4 bases and the J segment 3 bases; nucleotides outside the gene matches: 3. Germline V gene data show CDR1 as LNHDA and CDR2 as SQIVND (reference sequence). The CDR3: CASSTQGADYGYTF. For the CDR3, the DNA is TGTGCCAGTAGTACACAGGGGGCAGACTATGGCTACACCTTC.

CDR3 region: CASSHRDRQTDTQYF. The CDR3 DNA reads TGTGCCAGCAGCCACCGGGACAGGCAGACAGATACGCAGTATTTT. The chain carries TRBV11-1 and TRBJ2-3, with 8 nucleotides matching TRBD1. The CDR3 is 15 amino acids. Per germline, CDR1 SGHAT and CDR2 FQDESV (reference sequence). V shed 5 bases and J 3 bases; nucleotides not matched to a gene: 7.

The chain joins TRBV7-8 to TRBJ2-5, with 10 bases fitting TRBD2. V was clipped by 2 bases and J by 4 bases; unmatched bases: 4. The germline gives CDR1 SGHVS, CDR2 FQNEAQ. The CDR3 is 15 amino acids. The CDR3 DNA is TGTGCCAGCAGCTTACGACTAGCGGGTCGAGAGACCCAGTACTTC. It encodes CASSLRLAGRETQYF.

The chain uses TRBV19 and TRBJ1-5; D not resolved. Deletions cut 4 bases from V and 3 bases from J, with 16 bases between. Germline lookup yields CDR1 LNHDA and CDR2 SQIVND (reference sequence). The CDR3 consists of 16 residues. Here the CDR3 DNA reads TGTGCCAGTAGTACCACCCTCGGCGGTTCCAATCAGCCCCAGCATTTT. Translating it yields CASSTTLGGSNQPQHF.